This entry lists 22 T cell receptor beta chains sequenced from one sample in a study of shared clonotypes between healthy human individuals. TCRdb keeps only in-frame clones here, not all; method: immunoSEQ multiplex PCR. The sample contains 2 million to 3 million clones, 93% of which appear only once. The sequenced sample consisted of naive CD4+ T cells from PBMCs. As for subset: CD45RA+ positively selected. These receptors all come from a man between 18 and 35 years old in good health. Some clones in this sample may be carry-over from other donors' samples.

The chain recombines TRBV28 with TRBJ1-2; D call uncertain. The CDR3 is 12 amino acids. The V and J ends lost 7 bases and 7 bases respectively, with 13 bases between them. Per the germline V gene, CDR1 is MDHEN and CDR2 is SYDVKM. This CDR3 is CASTPSGRGYTF. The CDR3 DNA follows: TGTGCCAGCACCCCCTCCGGGCGTGGCTACACCTTC.

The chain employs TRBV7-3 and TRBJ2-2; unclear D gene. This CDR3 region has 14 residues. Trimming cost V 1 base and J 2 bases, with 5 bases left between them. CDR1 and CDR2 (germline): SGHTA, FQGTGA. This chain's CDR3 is CASSLNFNTGELFF. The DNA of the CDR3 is TGTGCCAGCAGCTTAAACTTTAACACCGGGGAGCTGTTTTTT.

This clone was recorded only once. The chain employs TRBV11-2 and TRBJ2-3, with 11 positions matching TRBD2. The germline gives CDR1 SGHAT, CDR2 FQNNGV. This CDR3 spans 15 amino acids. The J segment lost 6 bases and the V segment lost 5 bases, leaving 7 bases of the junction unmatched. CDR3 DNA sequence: TGTGCCAGCAGCCAACGGACTAGCGGGTGGGATACGCAGTATTTT. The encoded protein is CASSQRTSGWDTQYF.

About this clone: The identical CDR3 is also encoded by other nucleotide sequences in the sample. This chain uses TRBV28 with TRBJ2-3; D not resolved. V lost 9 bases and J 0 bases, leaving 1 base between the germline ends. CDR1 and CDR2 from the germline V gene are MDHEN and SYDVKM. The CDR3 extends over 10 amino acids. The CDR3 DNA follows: TGTGCCAGTAGCACAGATACGCAGTATTTT. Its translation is CASSTDTQYF.

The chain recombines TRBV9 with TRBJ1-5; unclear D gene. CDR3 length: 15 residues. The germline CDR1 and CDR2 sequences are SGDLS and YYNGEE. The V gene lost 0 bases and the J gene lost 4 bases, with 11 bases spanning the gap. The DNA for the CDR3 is TGTGCCAGCAGCGTAGGAAAAGCTTTTAATCAGCCCCAGCATTTT. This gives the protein CASSVGKAFNQPQHF.

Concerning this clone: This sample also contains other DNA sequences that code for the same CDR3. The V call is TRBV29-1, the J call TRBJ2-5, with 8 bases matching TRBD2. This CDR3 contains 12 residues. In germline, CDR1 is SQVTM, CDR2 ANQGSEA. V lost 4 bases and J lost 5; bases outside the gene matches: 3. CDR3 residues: CSVAGGEETQYF. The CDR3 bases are TGCAGCGTTGCGGGGGGGGAGGAGACCCAGTACTTC.

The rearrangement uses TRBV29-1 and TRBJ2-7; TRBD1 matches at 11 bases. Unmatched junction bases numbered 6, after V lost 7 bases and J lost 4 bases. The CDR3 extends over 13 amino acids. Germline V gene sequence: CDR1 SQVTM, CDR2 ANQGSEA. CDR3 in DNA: TGCAGCGCTTCCCGGGACAGGGGGTACGAGCAGTACTTC. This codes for CSASRDRGYEQYF.

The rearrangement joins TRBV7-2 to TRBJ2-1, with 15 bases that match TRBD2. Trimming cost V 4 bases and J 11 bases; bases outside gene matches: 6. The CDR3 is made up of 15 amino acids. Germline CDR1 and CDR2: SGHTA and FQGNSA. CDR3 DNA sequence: TGTGCCAGCAGCTCGGGACTAGCGGGAGGTATTAAGCAGTTCTTC. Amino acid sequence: CASSSGLAGGIKQFF.

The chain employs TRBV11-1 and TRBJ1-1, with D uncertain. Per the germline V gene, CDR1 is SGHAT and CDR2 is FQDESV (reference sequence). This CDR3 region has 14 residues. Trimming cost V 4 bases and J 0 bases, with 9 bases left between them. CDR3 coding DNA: TGTGCCAGCAGCTCCAGTATCATGAACACTGAAGCTTTCTTT. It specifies CASSSSIMNTEAFF.

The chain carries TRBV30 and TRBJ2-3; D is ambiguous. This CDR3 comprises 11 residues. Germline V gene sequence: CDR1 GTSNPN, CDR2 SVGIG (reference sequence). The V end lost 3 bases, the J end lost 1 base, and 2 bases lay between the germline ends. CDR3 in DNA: TGTGCCTGGAGGGGCACAGATACGCAGTATTTT. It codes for CAWRGTDTQYF. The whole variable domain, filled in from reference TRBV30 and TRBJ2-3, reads SQTIHQWPATLVQPVGSPLSLECTVEGTSNPNLYWYRQAAGRGLQLLFYSVGIGQISSEVPQNLSASRPQDRQFILSSKKLLLSDSGFYLCAWRGTDTQYFGPGTRLTVL.

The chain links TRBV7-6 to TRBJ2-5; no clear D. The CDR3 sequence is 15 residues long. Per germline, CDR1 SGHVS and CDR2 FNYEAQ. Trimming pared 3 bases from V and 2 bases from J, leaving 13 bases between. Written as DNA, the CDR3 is TGTGCCAGCAGCTTGTTGGGCAGGCTTCAAGAGACCCAGTACTTC. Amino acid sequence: CASSLLGRLQETQYF.

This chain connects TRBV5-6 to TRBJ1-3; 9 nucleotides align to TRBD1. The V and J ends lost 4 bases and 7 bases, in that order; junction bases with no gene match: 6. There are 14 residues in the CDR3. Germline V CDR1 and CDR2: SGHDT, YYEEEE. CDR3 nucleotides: TGTGCCAGCAGCACTGGACAGGGGAGGAACACCATATATTTT. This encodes CASSTGQGRNTIYF.

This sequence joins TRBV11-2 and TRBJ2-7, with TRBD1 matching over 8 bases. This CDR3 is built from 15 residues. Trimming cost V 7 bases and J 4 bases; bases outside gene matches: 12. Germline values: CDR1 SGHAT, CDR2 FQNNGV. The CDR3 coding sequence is TGTGCCAGCACAGACCTCGGGCAGGGGGCATACGAGCAGTACTTC. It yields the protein CASTDLGQGAYEQYF. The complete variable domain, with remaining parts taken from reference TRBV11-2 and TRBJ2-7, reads EAGVAQSPRYKIIEKRQSVAFWCNPISGHATLYWYQQILGQGPKLLIQFQNNGVVDDSQLPKDRFSAERLKGVDSTLKIQPAKLEDSAVYLCASTDLGQGAYEQYFGPGTRLTVT.

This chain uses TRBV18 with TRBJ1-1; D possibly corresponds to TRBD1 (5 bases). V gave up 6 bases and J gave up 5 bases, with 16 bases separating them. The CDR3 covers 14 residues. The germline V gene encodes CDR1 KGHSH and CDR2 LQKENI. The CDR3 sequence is CASSQQGEETEAFF. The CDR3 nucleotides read TGTGCCAGCTCCCAGCAGGGTGAAGAAACTGAAGCTTTCTTT. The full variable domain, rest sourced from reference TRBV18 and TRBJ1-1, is NAGVMQNPRHLVRRRGQEARLRCSPMKGHSHVYWYRQLPEEGLKFMVYLQKENIIDESGMPKERFSAEFPKEGPSILRIQQVVRGDSAAYFCASSQQGEETEAFFGQGTRLTVV.

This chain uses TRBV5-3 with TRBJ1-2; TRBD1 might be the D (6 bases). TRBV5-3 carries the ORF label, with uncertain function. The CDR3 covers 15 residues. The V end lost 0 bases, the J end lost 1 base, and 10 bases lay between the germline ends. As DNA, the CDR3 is TGTGCCAGAAGCTTGGTGGACAGCCATAACTATGGCTACACCTTC. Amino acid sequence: CARSLVDSHNYGYTF.

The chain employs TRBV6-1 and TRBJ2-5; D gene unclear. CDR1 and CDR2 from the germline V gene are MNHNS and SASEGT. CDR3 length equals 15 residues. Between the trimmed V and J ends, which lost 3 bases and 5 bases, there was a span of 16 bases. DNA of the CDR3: TGTGCCAGCAGTGATTTGGCTTTGGGTCGCGAGACCCAGTACTTC. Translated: CASSDLALGRETQYF.

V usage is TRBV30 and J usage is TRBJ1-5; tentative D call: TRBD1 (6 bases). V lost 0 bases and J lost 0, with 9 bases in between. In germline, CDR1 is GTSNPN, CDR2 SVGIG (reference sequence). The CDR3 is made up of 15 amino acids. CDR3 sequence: CAWSVQGISNQPQHF. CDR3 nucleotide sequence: TGTGCCTGGAGTGTTCAGGGGATTAGCAATCAGCCCCAGCATTTT.

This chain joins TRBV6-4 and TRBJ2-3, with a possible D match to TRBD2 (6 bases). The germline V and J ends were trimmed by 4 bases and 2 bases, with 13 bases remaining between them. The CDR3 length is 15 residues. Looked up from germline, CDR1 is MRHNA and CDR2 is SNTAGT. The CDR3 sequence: CASSALGGNTDTQYF. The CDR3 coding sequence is TGTGCCAGCAGTGCCTTGGGCGGGAACACAGATACGCAGTATTTT.

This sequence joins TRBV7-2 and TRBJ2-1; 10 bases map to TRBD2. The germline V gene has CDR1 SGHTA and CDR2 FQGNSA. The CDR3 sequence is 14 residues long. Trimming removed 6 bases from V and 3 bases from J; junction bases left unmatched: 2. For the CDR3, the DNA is TGTGCCAGCAGAGAGCGGGAGGGCTACAATGAGCAGTTCTTC. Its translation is CASREREGYNEQFF.

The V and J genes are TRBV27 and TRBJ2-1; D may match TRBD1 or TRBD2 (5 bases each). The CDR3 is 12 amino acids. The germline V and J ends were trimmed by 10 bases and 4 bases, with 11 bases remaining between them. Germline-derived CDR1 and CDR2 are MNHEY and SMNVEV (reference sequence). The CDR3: CAIGWGYNEQFF. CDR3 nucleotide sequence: TGTGCCATCGGGTGGGGGTACAATGAGCAGTTCTTC.

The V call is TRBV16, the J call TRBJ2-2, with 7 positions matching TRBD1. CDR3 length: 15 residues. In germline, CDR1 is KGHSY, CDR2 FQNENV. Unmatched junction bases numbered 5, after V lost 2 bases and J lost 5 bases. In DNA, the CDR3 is TGTGCCAGCAGCCAAAGACAGGGAGATACCGGGGAGCTGTTTTTT. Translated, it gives CASSQRQGDTGELFF.

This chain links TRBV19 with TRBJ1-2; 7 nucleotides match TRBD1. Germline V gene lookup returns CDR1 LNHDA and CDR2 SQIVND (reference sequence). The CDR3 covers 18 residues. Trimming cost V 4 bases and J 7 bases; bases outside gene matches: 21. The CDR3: CASSTSYNDRVRSTGYTF. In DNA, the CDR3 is TGTGCCAGTAGTACATCCTACAATGACAGGGTGAGGAGTACTGGCTACACCTTC.